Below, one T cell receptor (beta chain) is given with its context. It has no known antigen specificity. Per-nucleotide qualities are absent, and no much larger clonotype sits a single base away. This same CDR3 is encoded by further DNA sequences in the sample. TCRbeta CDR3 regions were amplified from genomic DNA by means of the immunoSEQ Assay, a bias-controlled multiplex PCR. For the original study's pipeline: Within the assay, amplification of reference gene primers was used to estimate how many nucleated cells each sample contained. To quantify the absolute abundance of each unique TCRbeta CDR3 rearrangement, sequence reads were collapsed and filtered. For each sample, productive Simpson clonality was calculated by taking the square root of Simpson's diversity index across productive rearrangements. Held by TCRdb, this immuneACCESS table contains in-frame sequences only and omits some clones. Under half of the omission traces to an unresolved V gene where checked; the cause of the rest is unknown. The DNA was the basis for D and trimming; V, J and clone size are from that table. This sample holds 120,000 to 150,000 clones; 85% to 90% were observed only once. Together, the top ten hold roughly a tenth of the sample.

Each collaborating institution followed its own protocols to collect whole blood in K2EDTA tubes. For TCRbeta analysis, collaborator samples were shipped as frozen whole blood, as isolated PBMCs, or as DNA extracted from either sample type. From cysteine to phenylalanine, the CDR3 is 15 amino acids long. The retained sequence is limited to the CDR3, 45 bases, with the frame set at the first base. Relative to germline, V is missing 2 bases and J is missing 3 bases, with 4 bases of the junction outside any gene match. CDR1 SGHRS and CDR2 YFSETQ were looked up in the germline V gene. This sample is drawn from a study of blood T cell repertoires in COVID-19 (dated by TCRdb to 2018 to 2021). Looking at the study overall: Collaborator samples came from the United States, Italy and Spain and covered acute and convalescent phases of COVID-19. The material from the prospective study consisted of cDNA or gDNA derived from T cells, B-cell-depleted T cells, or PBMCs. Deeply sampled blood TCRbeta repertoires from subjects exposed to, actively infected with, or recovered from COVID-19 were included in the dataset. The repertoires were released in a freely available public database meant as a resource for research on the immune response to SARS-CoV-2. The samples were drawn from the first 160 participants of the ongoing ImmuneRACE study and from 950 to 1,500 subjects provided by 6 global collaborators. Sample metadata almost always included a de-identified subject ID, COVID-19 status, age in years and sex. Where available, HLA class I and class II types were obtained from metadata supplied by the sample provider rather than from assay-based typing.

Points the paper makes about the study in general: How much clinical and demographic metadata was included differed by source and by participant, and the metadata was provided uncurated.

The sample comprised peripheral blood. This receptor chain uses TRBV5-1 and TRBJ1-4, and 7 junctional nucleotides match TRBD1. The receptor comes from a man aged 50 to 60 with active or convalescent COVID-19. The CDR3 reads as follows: CASSLGGTANEKLFF. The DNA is TGCGCCAGCAGCTTAGGCGGGACAGCTAATGAAAAACTGTTTTTT.